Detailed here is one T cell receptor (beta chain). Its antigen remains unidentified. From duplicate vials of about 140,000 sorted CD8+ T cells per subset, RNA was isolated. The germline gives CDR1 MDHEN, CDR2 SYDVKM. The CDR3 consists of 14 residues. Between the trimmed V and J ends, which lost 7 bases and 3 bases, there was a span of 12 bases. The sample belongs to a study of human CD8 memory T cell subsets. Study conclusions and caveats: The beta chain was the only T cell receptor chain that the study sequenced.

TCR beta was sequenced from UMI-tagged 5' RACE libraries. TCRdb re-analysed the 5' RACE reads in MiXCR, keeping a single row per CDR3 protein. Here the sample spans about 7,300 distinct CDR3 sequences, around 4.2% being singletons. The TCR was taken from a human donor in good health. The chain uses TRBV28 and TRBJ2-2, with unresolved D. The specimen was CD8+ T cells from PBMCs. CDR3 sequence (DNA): TGTGCCAGCAAGGGAAGGAGATACACCGGGGAGCTGTTTTTT. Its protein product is CASKGRRYTGELFF.